This passage covers 10 T cell receptor beta chains from one sample sequenced in a study of control samples from healthy donors and cancer patients. Sequenced by immunoSEQ multiplex PCR; TCRdb stores in-frame clones only, minus some. The sample has approximately 100,000 clones, almost 90% seen once; the top ten hold less than 15%. The source material was blood. The source of these receptors is a man aged 30 to 39 in good health.

The CDR3 reads CASSWGGGTEAFF. In DNA, the CDR3 is TGCGCCAGCAGCTGGGGGGGCGGAACTGAAGCTTTCTTT. V and J are TRBV5-1 and TRBJ1-1; possible D gene TRBD1, 6 bases. Germline loops: CDR1 SGHRS, CDR2 YFSETQ. Trimming stripped 3 bases from V and 5 bases from J, with 11 bases between. The CDR3 contains 13 residues. Full variable domain (missing parts from reference TRBV5-1 and TRBJ1-1): KAGVTQTPRYLIKTRGQQVTLSCSPISGHRSVSWYQQTPGQGLQFLFEYFSETQRNKGNFPGRFSGRQFSNSRSEMNVSTLELGDSALYLCASSWGGGTEAFFGQGTRLTVV.

The chain uses TRBV13 and TRBJ1-1, with D hard to call. Trimming took 3 bases from V and 6 from J, leaving 8 bases between them. The CDR3 is 12 residues long. Per germline, CDR1 PRHDT and CDR2 FYEKMQ (reference sequence). The CDR3 here is CASSFFGAEAFF. CDR3 nucleotides: TGTGCCAGCAGCTTTTTTGGAGCTGAAGCTTTCTTT.

This chain connects TRBV3-1 (or the pseudogene TRBV3-2) to TRBJ2-5, with 10 bases aligning to TRBD2. CDR1 is LGHDT and CDR2 is YNNKEL in the germline V gene (reference sequence). This CDR3 is 15 amino acids long. V shed 5 bases, J shed 5 bases, and the junction held 8 bases outside the gene matches. As DNA, the CDR3 is TGTGCCAGCAGCGAAATAGCGGGAGGCCGGGAGACCCAGTACTTC. This codes for CASSEIAGGRETQYF.

The V gene is TRBV7-9, the J gene TRBJ2-7; 11 positions agree with TRBD1. This CDR3 is built from 15 residues. CDR1 SEHNR and CDR2 FQNEAQ come from the germline V gene (reference sequence). V shed 1 base and J 7 bases; nucleotides not matched to a gene: 6. The CDR3: CASSLGTGGYGEQYF. Here the CDR3 DNA reads TGTGCCAGCAGCTTAGGGACAGGGGGCTATGGGGAGCAGTACTTC.

This chain joins TRBV30 and TRBJ1-5; weak D call: TRBD1 (6 bases). V was pared by 1 base and J by 0 bases, with 10 bases between. Germline assignment: CDR1 GTSNPN and CDR2 SVGIG (reference sequence). This CDR3 has 15 residues. CDR3: CAWSGDRLSNQPQHF. The CDR3 region has the DNA TGTGCCTGGAGTGGAGACAGGCTTAGCAATCAGCCCCAGCATTTT.

The gene calls are TRBV6-6 and TRBJ2-1; a weak D match, TRBD2 (6 bases). In germline, CDR1 is MNHNY, CDR2 SVGAGI (reference sequence). This CDR3 spans 16 amino acids. Trimming pared 0 bases from V and 5 bases from J, leaving 14 bases between. The CDR3 DNA follows: TGTGCCAGCAGTTACTCCCGGGACTTCAGCGACAATGAGCAGTTCTTC. It yields the protein CASSYSRDFSDNEQFF.

This chain links TRBV27 with TRBJ1-4; the D gene is possibly TRBD1 (5 bases). The germline V and J ends were trimmed by 6 bases and 8 bases, with 13 bases remaining between them. Germline V CDR1 and CDR2: MNHEY, SMNVEV (reference sequence). There are 13 residues in the CDR3. The DNA of the CDR3 is TGTGCCAGCAGACCCGGGGGTGACGAAAAACTGTTTTTT. It codes for CASRPGGDEKLFF.

This sequence joins TRBV19 and TRBJ2-7, with D perhaps assigned TRBD1 or TRBD2 (5 bases each). The CDR3 consists of 15 residues. Germline V lookup: CDR1 LNHDA, CDR2 SQIVND (reference sequence). V gave up 1 base and J gave up 2 bases, with 12 bases separating them. The CDR3 DNA follows: TGTGCCAGTAGTATAGGATTGGGACGGACCTACGAGCAGTACTTC. This codes for CASSIGLGRTYEQYF. Full variable domain (missing parts from reference TRBV19 and TRBJ2-7): DGGITQSPKYLFRKEGQNVTLSCEQNLNHDAMYWYRQDPGQGLRLIYYSQIVNDFQKGDIAEGYSVSREKKESFPLTVTSAQKNPTAFYLCASSIGLGRTYEQYFGPGTRLTVT.

This clone was observed a handful of times. The genes are TRBV19 and TRBJ1-6; 7 bases line up with TRBD1. CDR1 is LNHDA and CDR2 is SQIVND in the germline V gene (reference sequence). The CDR3 has 13 residues. J gave up 13 bases and V 4 bases, and 7 bases lay outside the gene matches. This CDR3 is CASSTTGVRPLHF. For the CDR3, the DNA is TGTGCCAGTAGTACCACAGGGGTGCGTCCCCTCCACTTT.

V usage is TRBV5-1 and J usage is TRBJ2-1, with a tentative D call TRBD2 (5 bases). V lost 1 base, J lost 7 bases, and 21 bases lay in between. The CDR3 contains 17 residues. CDR1 and CDR2 from the germline V gene are SGHRS and YFSETQ. CDR3 coding DNA: TGCGCCAGCAGCTTGAGGCCGAGAGCCCAACTAGGAAATGAGCAGTTCTTC. Protein product: CASSLRPRAQLGNEQFF.